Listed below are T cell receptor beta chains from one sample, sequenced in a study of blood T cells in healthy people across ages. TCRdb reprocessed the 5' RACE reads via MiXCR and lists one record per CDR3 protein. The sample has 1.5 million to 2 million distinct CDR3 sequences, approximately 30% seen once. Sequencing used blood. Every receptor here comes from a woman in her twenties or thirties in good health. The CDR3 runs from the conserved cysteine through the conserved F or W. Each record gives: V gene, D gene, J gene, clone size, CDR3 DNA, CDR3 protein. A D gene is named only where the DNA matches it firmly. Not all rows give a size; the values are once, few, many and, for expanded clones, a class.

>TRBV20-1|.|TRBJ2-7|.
TGCAGTGCGAGCCGGGGGTGGAGCGAGCAGTACTTC
CSASRGWSEQYF
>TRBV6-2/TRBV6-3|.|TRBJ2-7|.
TGTGTCAGCAGACCCCGGCAGGAGAGGATACGGAGCGAGCAGTACTTC
CVSRPRQERIRSEQYF
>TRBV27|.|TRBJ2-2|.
TGTGCCAGCAGTGGGGAGAACACCGGGGAGCTGTTTTTT
CASSGENTGELFF
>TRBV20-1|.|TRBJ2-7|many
TGCAGTGCTAGAACGTACGGCTCCTACGAGCAGTACTTC
CSARTYGSYEQYF
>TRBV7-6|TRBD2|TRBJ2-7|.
TGTGCCAGCAGCCCGGGACTAGCGGATCGCTCCTACGAGCAGTACTTC
CASSPGLADRSYEQYF
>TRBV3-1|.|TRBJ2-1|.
TGTGCCAGCAGCCACCGCTACTCCTACAATGAGCAGTTCTTC
CASSHRYSYNEQFF
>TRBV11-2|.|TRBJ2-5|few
TGTGCCAGCAGCTTAGGGGGGGTAGGGAGTGGACAAGAGACCCAGTACTTC
CASSLGGVGSGQETQYF
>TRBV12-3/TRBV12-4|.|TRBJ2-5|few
TGTGCCAGCAGTCCTCCGGCTTCCGGGGCGGGTGGAGAGACCCAGTACTTC
CASSPPASGAGGETQYF
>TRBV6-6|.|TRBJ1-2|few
TGTGCCAGCAGCCGGGCCGGAGACTATGGCTACACCTTC
CASSRAGDYGYTF
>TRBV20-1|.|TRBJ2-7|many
TGCAGTGCCAGGGGCCGGGAAAATACCTACGAGCAGTACTTC
CSARGRENTYEQYF
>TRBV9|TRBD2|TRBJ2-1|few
TGTGCCAGCAGCCCTAGCGGGAGTTGGGACAATGAGCAGTTCTTC
CASSPSGSWDNEQFF
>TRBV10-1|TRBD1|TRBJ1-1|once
TGCGCCAGCAGTGGAGACAGGGGGCGAAGTACTGAAGCTTTCTTT
CASSGDRGRSTEAFF
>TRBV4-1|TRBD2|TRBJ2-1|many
TGCGCCAGCAGCCATCCCCTGGGTGACGGGGGGAATGAGCAGTTCTTC
CASSHPLGDGGNEQFF
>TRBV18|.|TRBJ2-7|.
TGTGCCAGCTCACCTATCGTTGGAGTAGCCTACGAGCAGTACTTC
CASSPIVGVAYEQYF
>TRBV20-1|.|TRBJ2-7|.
TGCAGTGCTAGTAGGCGTAGGGGCGAGCAGTACTTC
CSASRRRGEQYF
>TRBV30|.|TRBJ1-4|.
TGTGCCTGGCAGCCCTTGGGTGAAAAACTGTTTTTT
CAWQPLGEKLFF
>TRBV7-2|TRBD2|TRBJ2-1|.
TGTGCCAGCAGCCCTCCGGGAGGGCCGGATGAGCAGTTCTTC
CASSPPGGPDEQFF
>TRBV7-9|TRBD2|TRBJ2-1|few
TGTGCCAGCAGCCAAACTCAGATTGGACTAGTTTCCCGCAATGAGCAGTTCTTC
CASSQTQIGLVSRNEQFF
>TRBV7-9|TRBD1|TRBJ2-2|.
TGTTCCAGCAGGGAAGGAGCAGGGGGCGCCGGCACCGGGGAGCTGTTTTTT
CSSREGAGGAGTGELFF
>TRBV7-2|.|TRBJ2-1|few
TGTGCCAGCAGCTTAGCGCTATCGTTTCAGTTCTTC
CASSLALSFQFF
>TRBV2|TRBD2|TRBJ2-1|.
TGTGCCAGCATGACTAGCGGTTCGAAAAATGAGCAGTTCTTC
CASMTSGSKNEQFF
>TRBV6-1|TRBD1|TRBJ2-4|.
TGTGCCAGCAGTACGACAGGGGCGGCGAACATTCAGTACTTC
CASSTTGAANIQYF
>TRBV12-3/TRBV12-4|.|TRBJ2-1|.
TGTGCCAGCAGTTTTAAGGAACGTCGGAGTGAGCAGTTCTTC
CASSFKERRSEQFF
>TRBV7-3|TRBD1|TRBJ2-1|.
TGTGCCAGCAGCATCAAAGCCGGGACAGGGGCCAATGAGCAGTTCTTC
CASSIKAGTGANEQFF
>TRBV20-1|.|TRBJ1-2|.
TGCAGTGCTCCAGTCGGGAGCGGGAACGCTTACCCCAGCTACACCTTC
CSAPVGSGNAYPSYTF
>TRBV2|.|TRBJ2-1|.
TGTGCCAGCAGTGAAGCGTGGCAGGGGAAGGGCTCCTACAATGAGCAGTTCTTC
CASSEAWQGKGSYNEQFF
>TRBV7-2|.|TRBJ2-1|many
TGTGCCAGCAGCTTACAGGGAAGGGAGCAGTTCTTC
CASSLQGREQFF
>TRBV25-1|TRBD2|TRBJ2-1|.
TGTGCCAGCACCCCACTAGCGGGAGCCAATGAGCAGTTCTTC
CASTPLAGANEQFF
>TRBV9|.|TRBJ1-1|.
TGTGCCAGCAGCGTAGAGGACACAAAAATTGAAGCTTTCTTT
CASSVEDTKIEAFF
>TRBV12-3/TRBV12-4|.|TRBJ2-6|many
TGTGCCAGCAGTTTTCGGGCATCGGGTTCGGGGGCCAACGTCCTGACTTTC
CASSFRASGSGANVLTF
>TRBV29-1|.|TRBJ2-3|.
TGCAGCGTTGAACACTCCACAGATACGCAGTATTTT
CSVEHSTDTQYF
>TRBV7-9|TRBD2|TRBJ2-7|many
TGTGCCAGCAGCTTAGCTAGCGGGCGCAACTACGAGCAGTACTTC
CASSLASGRNYEQYF
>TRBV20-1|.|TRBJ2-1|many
TGCAGTGCTCCCCGATCCGGACAGTCCAACAATGAGCAGTTCTTC
CSAPRSGQSNNEQFF
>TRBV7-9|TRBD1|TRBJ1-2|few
TGTGCCAGTAGTATCGGGACAGTCCTTGGTGGCTACACCTTC
CASSIGTVLGGYTF
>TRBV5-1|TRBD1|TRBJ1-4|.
TGCGCCAGCGCTGGACAGGGTGAAAAACTGTTTTTT
CASAGQGEKLFF
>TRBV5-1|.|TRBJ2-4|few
TGCGCCAGCAGGGGGGCAGATGCCGACATTCAGTACTTC
CASRGADADIQYF
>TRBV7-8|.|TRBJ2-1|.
TGTGCCAGCAGCTTAGGGACGCTAGCTGATGAGCAGTTCTTC
CASSLGTLADEQFF
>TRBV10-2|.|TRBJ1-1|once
TGCGCCAGCAAGGGGGATAATTCGAACACTGAAGCTTTCTTT
CASKGDNSNTEAFF
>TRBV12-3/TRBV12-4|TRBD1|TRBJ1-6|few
TGTGCCAGCAGTTTAACAGGGGAGCGAGGACCCCTCCACTTT
CASSLTGERGPLHF
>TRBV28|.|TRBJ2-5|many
TGTGCCAGCAGCCCTCCTCGGAGGGGATCCAGCCAAGAGACCCAGTACTTC
CASSPPRRGSSQETQYF
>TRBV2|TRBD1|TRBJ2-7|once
TGTGCCAGCAGTGAGGGACAGGGGGCCTTCTACGAGCAGTACTTC
CASSEGQGAFYEQYF
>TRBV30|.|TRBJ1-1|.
TGTGCCTGGGCACCCCAAACGGGGGCTTTCTTT
CAWAPQTGAFF
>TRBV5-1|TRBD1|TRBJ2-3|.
TGCGCCAACAGCTTGGACGGGACAGCCACAGATACGCAGTATTTT
CANSLDGTATDTQYF
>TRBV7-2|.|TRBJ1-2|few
TGTGCCAGCAGCCTTGGTCTAACGGATGGCTACACCTTC
CASSLGLTDGYTF
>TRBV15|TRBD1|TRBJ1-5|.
TGTGCCACTAGCACATGGGACAGGGGGCGCGGGCAGCCCCAGCATTTT
CATSTWDRGRGQPQHF
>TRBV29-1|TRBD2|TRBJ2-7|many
TGCAGCGTCCCGGGAGGAGATGGACGGCAGTACTTC
CSVPGGDGRQYF
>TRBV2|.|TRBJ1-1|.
TGTGCCAGCAGGGCAGGGAGGGTTGAGGACACTGAAGCTTTCTTT
CASRAGRVEDTEAFF
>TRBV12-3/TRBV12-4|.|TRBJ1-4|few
TGTGCCAGGGAAAGTGGGCCCGGTGAAAAACTGTTTTTT
CARESGPGEKLFF
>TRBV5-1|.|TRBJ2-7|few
TGCGCCAGCAGCCCCCGACCCGGGATATTGCCCTACGAGCAGTACTTC
CASSPRPGILPYEQYF
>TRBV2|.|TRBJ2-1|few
TGTGCCAGCAGTGTAGGGGGAGAGGGAAGGGAGAACAGTGAGCAGTTCTTC
CASSVGGEGRENSEQFF
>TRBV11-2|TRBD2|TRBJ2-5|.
TGTGCCAGCAGCGACGGGACTAGCGGGGGGGCCAGGGAGACCCAGTACTTC
CASSDGTSGGARETQYF
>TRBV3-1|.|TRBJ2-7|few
TGTGCCAGCAGCCAATCGGCGGGCGAGCAGTACTTC
CASSQSAGEQYF
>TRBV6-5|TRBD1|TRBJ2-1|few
TGTGCCGGCAGTTACTCGTGGAGGGGACAGGGGTATGAGCAGTTCTTC
CAGSYSWRGQGYEQFF
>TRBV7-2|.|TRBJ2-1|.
TGTGCCAGCAGCTTAACCTGGGTAAGCTCCTACAATGAGCAGTTCTTC
CASSLTWVSSYNEQFF
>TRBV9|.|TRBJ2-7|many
TGTGCCAGCAGCGTAGCTGGGGGGCGCGAGCAGTACTTC
CASSVAGGREQYF